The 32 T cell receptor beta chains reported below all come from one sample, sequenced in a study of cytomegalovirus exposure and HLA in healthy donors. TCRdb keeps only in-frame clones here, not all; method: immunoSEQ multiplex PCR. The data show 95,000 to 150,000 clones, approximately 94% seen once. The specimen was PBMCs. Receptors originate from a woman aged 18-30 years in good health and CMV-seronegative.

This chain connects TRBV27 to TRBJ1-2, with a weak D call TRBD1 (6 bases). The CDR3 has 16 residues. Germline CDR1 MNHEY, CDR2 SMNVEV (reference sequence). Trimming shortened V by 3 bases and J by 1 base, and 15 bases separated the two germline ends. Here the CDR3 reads CASSFFRTDFNYGYTF. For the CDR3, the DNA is TGTGCCAGCAGTTTTTTCCGGACAGACTTTAACTATGGCTACACCTTC.

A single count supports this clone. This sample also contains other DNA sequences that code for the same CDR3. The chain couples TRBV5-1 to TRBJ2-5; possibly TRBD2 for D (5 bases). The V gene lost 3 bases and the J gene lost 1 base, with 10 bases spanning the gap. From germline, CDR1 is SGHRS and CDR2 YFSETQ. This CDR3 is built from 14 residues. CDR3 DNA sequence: TGCGCCAGCAGCTCCGGAGCGGCCCAAGAGACCCAGTACTTC. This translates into CASSSGAAQETQYF.

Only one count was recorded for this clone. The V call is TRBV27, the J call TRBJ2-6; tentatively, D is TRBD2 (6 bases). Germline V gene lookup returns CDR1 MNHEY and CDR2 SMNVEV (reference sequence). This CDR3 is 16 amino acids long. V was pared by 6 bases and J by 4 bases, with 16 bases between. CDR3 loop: CASRYMGGIGANVLTF. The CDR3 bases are TGTGCCAGCAGATACATGGGGGGAATCGGGGCCAACGTCCTGACTTTC.

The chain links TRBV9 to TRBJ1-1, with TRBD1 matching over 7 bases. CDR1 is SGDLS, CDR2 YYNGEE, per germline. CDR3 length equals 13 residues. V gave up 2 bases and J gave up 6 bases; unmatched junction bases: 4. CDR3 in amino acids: CASSVTGESEAFF. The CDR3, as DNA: TGTGCCAGCAGCGTTACAGGGGAGTCTGAAGCTTTCTTT.

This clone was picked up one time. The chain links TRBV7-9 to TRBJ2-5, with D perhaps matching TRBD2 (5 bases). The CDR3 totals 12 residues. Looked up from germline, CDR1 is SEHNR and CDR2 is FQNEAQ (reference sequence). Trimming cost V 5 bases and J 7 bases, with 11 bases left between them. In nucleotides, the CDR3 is TGTGCCAGCAGCCACCCACTAGGGACCCAGTACTTC. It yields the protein CASSHPLGTQYF.

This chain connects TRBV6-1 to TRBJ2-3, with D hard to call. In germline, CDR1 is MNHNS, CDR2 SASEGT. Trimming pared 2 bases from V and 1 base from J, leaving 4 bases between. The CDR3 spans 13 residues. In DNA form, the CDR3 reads TGTGCCAGCAGTGAAACGGGCACAGATACGCAGTATTTT. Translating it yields CASSETGTDTQYF.

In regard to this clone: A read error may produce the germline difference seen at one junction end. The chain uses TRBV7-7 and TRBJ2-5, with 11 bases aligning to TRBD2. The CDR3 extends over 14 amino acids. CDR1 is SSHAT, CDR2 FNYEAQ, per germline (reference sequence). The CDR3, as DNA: TGTGCTAGCAGCTTACTAGCGGGAGATGAGACCCAGTACTTC. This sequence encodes CASSLLAGDETQYF.

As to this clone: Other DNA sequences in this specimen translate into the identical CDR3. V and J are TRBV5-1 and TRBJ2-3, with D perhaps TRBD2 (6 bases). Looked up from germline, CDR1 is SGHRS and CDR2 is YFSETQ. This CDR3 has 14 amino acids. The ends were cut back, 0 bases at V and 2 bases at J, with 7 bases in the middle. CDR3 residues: CASSLGGITDTQYF. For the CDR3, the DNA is TGCGCCAGCAGCTTGGGCGGGATCACAGATACGCAGTATTTT.

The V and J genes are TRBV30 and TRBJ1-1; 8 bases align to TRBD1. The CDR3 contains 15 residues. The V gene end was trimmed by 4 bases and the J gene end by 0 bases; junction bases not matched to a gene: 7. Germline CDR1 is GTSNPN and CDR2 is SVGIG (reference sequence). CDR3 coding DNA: TGTGCCTGGAACCTCAAGGACAGGGTGAACACTGAAGCTTTCTTT. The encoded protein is CAWNLKDRVNTEAFF.

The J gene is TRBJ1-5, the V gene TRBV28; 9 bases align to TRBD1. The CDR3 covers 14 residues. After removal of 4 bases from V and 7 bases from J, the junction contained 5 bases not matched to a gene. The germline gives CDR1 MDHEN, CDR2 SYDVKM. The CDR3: CASSSRTGVQPQHF. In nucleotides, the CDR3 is TGTGCCAGCAGTTCCCGGACAGGGGTACAGCCCCAGCATTTT.

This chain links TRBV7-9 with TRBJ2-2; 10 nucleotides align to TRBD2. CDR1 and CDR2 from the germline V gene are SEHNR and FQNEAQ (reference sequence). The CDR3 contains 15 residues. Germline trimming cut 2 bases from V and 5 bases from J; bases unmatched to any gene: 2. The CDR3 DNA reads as TGTGCCAGCAGCTTACTAGCGGGAGTGACCGGGGAGCTGTTTTTT. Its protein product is CASSLLAGVTGELFF.

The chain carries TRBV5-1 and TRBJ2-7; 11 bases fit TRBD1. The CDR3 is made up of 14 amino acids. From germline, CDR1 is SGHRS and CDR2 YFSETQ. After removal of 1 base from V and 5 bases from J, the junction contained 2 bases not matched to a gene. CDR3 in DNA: TGCGCCAGCAGCTTGTGGACAGGGGGCGACGAGCAGTACTTC. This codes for CASSLWTGGDEQYF.

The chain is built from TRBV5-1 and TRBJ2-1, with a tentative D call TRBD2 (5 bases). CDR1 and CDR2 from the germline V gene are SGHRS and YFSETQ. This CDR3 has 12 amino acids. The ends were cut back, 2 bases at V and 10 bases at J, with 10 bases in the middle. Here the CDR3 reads CASSLWSGEQFF. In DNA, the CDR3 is TGCGCCAGCAGCTTATGGAGCGGAGAGCAGTTCTTC.

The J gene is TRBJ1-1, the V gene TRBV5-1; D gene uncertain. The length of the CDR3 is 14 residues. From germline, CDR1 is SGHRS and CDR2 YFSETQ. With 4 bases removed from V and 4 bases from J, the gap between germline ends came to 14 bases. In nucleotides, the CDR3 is TGCGCCAGCAGCGTCGACGGGAGAGGCACTGAAGCTTTCTTT. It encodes CASSVDGRGTEAFF.

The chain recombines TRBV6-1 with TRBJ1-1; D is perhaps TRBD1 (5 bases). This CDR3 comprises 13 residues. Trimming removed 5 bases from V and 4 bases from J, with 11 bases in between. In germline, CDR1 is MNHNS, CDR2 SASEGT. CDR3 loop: CASSPGRATEAFF. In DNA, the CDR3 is TGTGCCAGCAGTCCGGGCAGGGCCACTGAAGCTTTCTTT.

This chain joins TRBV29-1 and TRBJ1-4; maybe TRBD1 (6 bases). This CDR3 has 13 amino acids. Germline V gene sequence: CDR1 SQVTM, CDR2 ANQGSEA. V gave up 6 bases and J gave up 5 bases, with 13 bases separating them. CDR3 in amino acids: CSVIDRFNEKLFF. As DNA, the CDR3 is TGCAGCGTCATCGACAGGTTCAATGAAAAACTGTTTTTT. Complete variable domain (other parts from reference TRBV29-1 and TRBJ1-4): SAVISQKPSRDICQRGTSLTIQCQVDSQVTMMFWYRQQPGQSLTLIATANQGSEATYESGFVIDKFPISRPNLTFSTLTVSNMSPEDSSIYLCSVIDRFNEKLFFGSGTQLSVL.

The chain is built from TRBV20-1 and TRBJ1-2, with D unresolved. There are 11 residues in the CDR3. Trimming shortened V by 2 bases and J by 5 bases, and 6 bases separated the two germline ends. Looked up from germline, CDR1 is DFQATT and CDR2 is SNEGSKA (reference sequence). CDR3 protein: CSARNKYGYTF. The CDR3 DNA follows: TGCAGTGCTAGAAACAAGTATGGCTACACCTTC.

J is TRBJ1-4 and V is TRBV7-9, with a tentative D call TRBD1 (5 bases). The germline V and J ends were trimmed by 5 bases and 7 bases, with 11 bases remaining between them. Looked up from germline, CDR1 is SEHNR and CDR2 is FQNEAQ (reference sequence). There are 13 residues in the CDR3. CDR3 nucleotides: TGTGCCAGCAGCCCGAGGGGAGGTGAAAAACTGTTTTTT. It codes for CASSPRGGEKLFF.

In DNA, the CDR3 is TGCGCCAGCAGCTTGGTATCCGGGGGGGAAGTTAATGAGCAGTTCTTC. Residues: CASSLVSGGEVNEQFF. The rearrangement uses TRBV5-1 and TRBJ2-1, with 8 bases fitting TRBD2. V trimming: 0 bases; J trimming: 7 bases; junction bases outside the gene matches: 9. CDR3 length: 16 amino acids. Germline loops: CDR1 SGHRS, CDR2 YFSETQ.

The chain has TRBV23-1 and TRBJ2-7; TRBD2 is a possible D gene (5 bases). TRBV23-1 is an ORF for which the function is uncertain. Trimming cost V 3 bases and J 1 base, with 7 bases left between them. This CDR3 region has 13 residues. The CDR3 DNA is TGCGCCAGCAGTCACCGGGGTTCCTACGAGCAGTACTTC. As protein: CASSHRGSYEQYF.

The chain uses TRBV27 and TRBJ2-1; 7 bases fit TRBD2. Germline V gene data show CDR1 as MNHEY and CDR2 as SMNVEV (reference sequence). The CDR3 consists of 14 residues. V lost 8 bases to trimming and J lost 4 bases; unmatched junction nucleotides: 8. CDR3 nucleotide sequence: TGTGCCAGCGCCCCGGGACTACATTACAATGAGCAGTTCTTC. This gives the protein CASAPGLHYNEQFF.

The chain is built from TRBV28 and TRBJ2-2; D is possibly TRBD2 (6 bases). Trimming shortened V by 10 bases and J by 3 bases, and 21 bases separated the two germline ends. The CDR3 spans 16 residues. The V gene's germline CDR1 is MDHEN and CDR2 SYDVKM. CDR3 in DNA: TGTGCCACCTGGAGTGGTCCGGGACTGGACACCGGGGAGCTGTTTTTT. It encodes CATWSGPGLDTGELFF.

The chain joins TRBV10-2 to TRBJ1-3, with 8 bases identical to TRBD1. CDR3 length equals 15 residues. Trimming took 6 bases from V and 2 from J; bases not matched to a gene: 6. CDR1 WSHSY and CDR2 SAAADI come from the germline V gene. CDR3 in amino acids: CASSQDRATGNTIYF. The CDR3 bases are TGCGCCAGCAGCCAGGACAGGGCTACTGGAAACACCATATATTTT.

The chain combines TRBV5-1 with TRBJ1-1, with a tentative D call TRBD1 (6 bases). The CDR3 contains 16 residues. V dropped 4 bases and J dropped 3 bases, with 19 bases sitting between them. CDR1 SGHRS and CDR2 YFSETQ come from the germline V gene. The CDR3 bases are TGCGCCAGCAGCCGCCACCACACAGCAGGGGACACTGAAGCTTTCTTT. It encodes CASSRHHTAGDTEAFF. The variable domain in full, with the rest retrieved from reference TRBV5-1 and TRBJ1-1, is KAGVTQTPRYLIKTRGQQVTLSCSPISGHRSVSWYQQTPGQGLQFLFEYFSETQRNKGNFPGRFSGRQFSNSRSEMNVSTLELGDSALYLCASSRHHTAGDTEAFFGQGTRLTVV.

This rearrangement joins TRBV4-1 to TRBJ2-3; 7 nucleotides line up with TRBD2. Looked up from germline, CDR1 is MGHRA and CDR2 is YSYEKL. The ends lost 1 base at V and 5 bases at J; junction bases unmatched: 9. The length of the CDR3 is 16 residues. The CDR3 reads CASSQVYGRERDTQYF. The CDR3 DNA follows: TGCGCCAGCAGCCAAGTTTATGGGAGGGAGAGAGATACGCAGTATTTT.

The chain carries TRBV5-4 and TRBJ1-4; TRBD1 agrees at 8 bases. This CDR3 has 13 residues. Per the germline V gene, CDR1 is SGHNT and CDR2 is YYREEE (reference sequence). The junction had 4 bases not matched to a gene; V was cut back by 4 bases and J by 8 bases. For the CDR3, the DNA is TGTGCCAGCAGCGGAAACAGGGGGGAAAAACTGTTTTTT. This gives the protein CASSGNRGEKLFF. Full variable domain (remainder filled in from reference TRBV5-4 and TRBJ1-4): ETGVTQSPTHLIKTRGQQVTLRCSSQSGHNTVSWYQQALGQGPQFIFQYYREEENGRGNFPPRFSGLQFPNYSSELNVNALELDDSALYLCASSGNRGEKLFFGSGTQLSVL.

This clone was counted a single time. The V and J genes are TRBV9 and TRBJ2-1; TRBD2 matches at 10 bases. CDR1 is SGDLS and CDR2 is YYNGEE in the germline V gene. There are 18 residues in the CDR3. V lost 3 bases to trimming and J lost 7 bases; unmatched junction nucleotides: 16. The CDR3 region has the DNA TGTGCCAGCAGCGCCCCTGGGCCAGGGAGTAGCGGGGGGAATGAGCAGTTCTTC. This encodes CASSAPGPGSSGGNEQFF.

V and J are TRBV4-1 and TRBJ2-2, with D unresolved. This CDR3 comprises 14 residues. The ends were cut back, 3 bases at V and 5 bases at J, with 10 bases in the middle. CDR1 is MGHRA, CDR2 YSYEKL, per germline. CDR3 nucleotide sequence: TGCGCCAGCAGCCACTGGGCCGAGACCGGGGAGCTGTTTTTT. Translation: CASSHWAETGELFF.

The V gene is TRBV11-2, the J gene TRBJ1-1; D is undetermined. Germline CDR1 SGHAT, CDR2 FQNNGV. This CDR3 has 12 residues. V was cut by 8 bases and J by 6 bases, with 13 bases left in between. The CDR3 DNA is TGTGCCAGCCAAACGATTCCGGCTGAAGCTTTCTTT. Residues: CASQTIPAEAFF.

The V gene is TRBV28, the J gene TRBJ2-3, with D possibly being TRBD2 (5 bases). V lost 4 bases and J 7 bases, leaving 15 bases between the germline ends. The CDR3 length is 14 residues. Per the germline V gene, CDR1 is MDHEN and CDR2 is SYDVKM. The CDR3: CASSWGLHGNTQYF. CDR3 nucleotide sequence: TGTGCCAGCAGTTGGGGTCTCCACGGGAATACGCAGTATTTT.

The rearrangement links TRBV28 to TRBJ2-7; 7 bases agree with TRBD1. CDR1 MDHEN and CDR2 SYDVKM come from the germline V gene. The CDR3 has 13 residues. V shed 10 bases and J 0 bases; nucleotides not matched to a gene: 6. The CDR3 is CATKGDSSYEQYF. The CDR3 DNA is TGTGCCACCAAGGGGGACAGCTCCTACGAGCAGTACTTC.

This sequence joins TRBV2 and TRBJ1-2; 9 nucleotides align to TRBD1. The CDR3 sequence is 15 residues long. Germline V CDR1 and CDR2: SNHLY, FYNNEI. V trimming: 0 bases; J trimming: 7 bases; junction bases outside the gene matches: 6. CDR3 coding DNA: TGTGCCAGCAGTGAAGCCGAGGGACAGGGAATTGGCTACACCTTC. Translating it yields CASSEAEGQGIGYTF.